The present T cell receptor (beta chain) was sequenced within a study of early T cells in non-severe SARS-CoV-2 infection. The overall study: Sequencing targeted bulk RNA from unsorted whole blood, leaving chains unpaired.

One entry per CDR3 protein results from TCRdb running MiXCR on the 5' RACE reads. Found here are some 66,000 distinct CDR3 sequences, approximately 8.3% of them singletons; the top ten hold approximately 3%. This clonotype was seen a few times. The CDR3 has 21 amino acids. J was trimmed by 0 bases and V by 5 bases; bases with no gene match: 18. Germline lookup yields CDR1 DFQATT and CDR2 SNEGSKA (reference sequence). The rearrangement uses TRBV20-1 and TRBJ2-1; 14 bases match TRBD2. Sequencing was done on a sample of whole blood. This clonotype originated in an adult who was a healthcare worker with PCR-confirmed SARS-CoV-2 infection or an uninfected control (not recorded which). The CDR3 region is CSAVGYRLAGGIGTSYNEQFF. For the CDR3, the DNA is TGCAGTGCTGTGGGATACCGACTAGCGGGAGGGATTGGTACCTCCTACAATGAGCAGTTCTTC.